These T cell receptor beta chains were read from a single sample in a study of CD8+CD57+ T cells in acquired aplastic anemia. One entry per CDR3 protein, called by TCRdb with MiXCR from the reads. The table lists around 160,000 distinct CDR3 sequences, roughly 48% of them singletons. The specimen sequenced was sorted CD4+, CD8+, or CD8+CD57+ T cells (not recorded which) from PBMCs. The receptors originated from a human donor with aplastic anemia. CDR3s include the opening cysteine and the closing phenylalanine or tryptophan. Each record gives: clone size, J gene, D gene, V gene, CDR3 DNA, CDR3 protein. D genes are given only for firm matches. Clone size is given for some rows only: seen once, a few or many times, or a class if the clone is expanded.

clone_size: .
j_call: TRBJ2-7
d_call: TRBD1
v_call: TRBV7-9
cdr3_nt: TGTGCCAGCAGCTTAGGGACAGGGGTCTACGAGCAGTACTTC
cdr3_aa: CASSLGTGVYEQYF

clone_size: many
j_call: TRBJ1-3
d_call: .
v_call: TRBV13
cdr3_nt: TGTGCCAGCAGTTGGAGAGCGGGAGTCTCTGGAAACACCATATATTTT
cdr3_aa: CASSWRAGVSGNTIYF

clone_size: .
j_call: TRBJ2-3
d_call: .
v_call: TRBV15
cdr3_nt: TGTGCCACCAGGGGCGGGTATTCAGATACACAGTATTTT
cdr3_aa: CATRGGYSDTQYF

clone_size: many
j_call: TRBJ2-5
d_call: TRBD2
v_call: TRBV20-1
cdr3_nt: TGCAGTGCGCCGCTAGGCGGGAGCGAGGAAGAGACCCAGTACTTC
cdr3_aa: CSAPLGGSEEETQYF

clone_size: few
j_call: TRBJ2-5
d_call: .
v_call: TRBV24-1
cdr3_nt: TGTGCCACCAGTAAAGGGGGGCGAGAGACCCAGTACTTC
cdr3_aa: CATSKGGRETQYF

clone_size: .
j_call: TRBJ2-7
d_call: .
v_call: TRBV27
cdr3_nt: TGTGCCAGCAGTTTATGGGGCAGGAGCTCCTACGAGCAGTACTTC
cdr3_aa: CASSLWGRSSYEQYF

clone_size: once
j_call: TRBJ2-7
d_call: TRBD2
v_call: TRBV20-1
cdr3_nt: TGCAGTGCTAGAACCCTACTAGCGGGCGAGGGGGAGCAGTACTTC
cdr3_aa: CSARTLLAGEGEQYF

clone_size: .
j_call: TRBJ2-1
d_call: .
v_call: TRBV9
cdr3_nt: TGTGCCAGCAGCGATCGACCCGGGACCTCCTACAATGAGCAGTTCTTC
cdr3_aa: CASSDRPGTSYNEQFF

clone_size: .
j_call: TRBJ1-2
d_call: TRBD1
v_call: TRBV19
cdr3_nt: TGTGCCAGTAGGATGACGGGACAGGGTGTGGAAGTCGGCTACACCTTC
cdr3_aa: CASRMTGQGVEVGYTF

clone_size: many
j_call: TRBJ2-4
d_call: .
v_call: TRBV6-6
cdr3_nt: TGTGCCAGCAGTTTCCCCAGGGACATTCAGTACTTC
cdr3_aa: CASSFPRDIQYF

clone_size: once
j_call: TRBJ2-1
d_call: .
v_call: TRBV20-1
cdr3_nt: TGCAGTGCTATCCGGCCAGTTTACAATGAGCAGTTCTTC
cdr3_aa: CSAIRPVYNEQFF

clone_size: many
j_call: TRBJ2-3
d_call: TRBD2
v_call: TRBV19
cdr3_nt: TGTGCCGCCGGAAGACTAGCGGGAGGGAAGGCGCAGTATTTT
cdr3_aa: CAAGRLAGGKAQYF

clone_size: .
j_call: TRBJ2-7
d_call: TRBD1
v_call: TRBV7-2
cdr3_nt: TGTGCCAGCAGCTTAAACAGGGGGTTGAACGAGCAGTACTTC
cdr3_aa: CASSLNRGLNEQYF

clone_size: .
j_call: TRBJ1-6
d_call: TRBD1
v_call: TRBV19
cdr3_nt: TGTGCCAGTAGCCAGGGGACAGCGAATTCACCCCTCCACTTT
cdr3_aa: CASSQGTANSPLHF

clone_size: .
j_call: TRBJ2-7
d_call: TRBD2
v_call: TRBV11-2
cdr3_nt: TGTGCCAGCAGCTCGACTAGCGGGAGTCCCTACGAGCAGTACTTC
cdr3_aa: CASSSTSGSPYEQYF

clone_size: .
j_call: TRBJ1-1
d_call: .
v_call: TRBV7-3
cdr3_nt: TGTGCCAGCAGCTTCCAGGGCCTGGACGGTGAAGCTTTCTTT
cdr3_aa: CASSFQGLDGEAFF

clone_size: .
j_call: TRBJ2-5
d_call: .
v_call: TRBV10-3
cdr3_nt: TGTGCCACGCGAAAGTCCGAAGAGACCCAGTACTTC
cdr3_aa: CATRKSEETQYF

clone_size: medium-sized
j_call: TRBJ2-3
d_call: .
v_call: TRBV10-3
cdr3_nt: TGTGCCATACGTCCGGGACTTGCCATAGATACGCAGTATTTT
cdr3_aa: CAIRPGLAIDTQYF

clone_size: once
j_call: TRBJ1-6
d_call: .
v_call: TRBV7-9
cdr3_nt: TGTGCCAGCAGGGAGGTCTCGAATTCACCCCTCCACTTT
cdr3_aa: CASREVSNSPLHF

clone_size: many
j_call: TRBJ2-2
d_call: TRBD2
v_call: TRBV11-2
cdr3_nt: TGTGCCAGCAGCCCCGGGGCGGGAGGGCCTGCCGGGGAGCTGTTTTTT
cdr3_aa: CASSPGAGGPAGELFF

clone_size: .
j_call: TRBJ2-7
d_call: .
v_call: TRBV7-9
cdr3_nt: TGTGCCAGCAGCCCCAGGGGCCACGAGCAGTACTTC
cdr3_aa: CASSPRGHEQYF

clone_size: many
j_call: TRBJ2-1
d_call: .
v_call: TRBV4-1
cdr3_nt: TGCGCCACCTCAGGGGGGAACTACAATGAGCAGTTCTTC
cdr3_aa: CATSGGNYNEQFF

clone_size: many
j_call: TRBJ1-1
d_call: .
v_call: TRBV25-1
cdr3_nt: TGTGCCACCGTGCCAGGGATGAACACTGAAGCTTTCTTT
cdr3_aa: CATVPGMNTEAFF

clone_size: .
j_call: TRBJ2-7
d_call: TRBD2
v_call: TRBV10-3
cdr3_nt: TGTGCCGTCAGTGAGTCCTTAGCGGGAGGAAGGTACGAGCAGTACTTC
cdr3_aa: CAVSESLAGGRYEQYF

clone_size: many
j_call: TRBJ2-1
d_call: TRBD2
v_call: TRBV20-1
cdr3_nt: TGCAGTGCTAGACCGGGACTAGCGGTGTACAATGAGCAGTTCTTC
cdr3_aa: CSARPGLAVYNEQFF

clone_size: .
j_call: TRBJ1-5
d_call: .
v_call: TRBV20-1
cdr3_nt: TGCAGTGCTAGGCCCGGACAGCCCCAGCATTTT
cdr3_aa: CSARPGQPQHF

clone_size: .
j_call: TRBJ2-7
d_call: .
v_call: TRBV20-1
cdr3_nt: TGCAGTGCTAGAGGACAGGCCTATGGGCAGTACTTC
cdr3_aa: CSARGQAYGQYF

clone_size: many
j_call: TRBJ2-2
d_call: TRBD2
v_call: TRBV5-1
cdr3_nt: TGCGCCAGCAGCTTGGGTCTAGCGGGAGCGACCGGGGAGCTGTTTTTT
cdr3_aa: CASSLGLAGATGELFF

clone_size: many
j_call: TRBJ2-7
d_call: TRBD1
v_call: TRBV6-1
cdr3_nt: TGTGCCAGCAGTCCAGGGACAGGGTTTACCTACGAGCAGTACTTC
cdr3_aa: CASSPGTGFTYEQYF

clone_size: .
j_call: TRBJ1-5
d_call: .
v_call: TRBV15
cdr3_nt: TGTGCCACCAGCTCCGACGGGGGGCGCGGTCAACCCCAGCATTTT
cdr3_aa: CATSSDGGRGQPQHF

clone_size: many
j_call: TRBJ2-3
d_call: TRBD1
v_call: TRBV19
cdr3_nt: TGTGCCAGTACCCGAGGACAGGGCGGGGGCACAGATACGCAGTATTTT
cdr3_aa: CASTRGQGGGTDTQYF

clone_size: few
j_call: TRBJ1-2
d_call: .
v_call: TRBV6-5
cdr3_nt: TGTGCCAGCAGTTACGGGGGGGAAGGCTACACCTTC
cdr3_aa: CASSYGGEGYTF

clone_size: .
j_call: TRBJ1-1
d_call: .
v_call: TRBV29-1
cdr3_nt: TGCAGCGTTGAAGGCAGGGCGAACACTGAAGCTTTCTTT
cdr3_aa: CSVEGRANTEAFF

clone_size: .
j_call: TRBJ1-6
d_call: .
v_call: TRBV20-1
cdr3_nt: TGCAGTGCTACGGACACCCTGAATTCACCCCTCCACTTT
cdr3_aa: CSATDTLNSPLHF

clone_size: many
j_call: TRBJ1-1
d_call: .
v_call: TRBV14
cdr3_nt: TGTGCCAGCAGCCAAGAATCGGTGAGGCCTGAAGCTTTCTTT
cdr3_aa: CASSQESVRPEAFF

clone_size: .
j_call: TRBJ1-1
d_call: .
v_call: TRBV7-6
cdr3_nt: TGTGCCAGCAGCCCCAGGACAGCTACTGAAGCTTTCTTT
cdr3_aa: CASSPRTATEAFF

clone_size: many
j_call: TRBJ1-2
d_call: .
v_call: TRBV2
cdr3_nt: TGTGCCAGCTACACAGGACCCTTTAACTATGGCTACACCTTC
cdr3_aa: CASYTGPFNYGYTF

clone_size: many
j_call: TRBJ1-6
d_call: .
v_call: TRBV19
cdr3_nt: TGTGCCAGTAGTACCATCTGGACAAATAATTCACCCCTCCACTTT
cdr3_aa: CASSTIWTNNSPLHF

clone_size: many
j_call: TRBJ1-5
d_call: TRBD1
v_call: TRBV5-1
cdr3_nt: TGCGCCAGCAGCCCGGGGACAGCGAATCAGCCCCAGCATTTT
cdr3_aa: CASSPGTANQPQHF

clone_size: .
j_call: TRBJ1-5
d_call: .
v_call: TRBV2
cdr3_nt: TGTGCCAGCAGCCTGCAGCGATTTCAGCCCCAGCATTTT
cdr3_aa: CASSLQRFQPQHF

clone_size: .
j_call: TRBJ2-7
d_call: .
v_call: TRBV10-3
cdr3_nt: TGTGCCATCAAAGAGGCCCGGGGAACCTCCTACGAGCAGTACTTC
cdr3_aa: CAIKEARGTSYEQYF

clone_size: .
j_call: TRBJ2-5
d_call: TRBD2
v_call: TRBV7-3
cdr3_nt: TGTGCCAGCAGCTTAATGGCTAGCGGGAGCCAAGAGACCCAGTACTTC
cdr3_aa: CASSLMASGSQETQYF

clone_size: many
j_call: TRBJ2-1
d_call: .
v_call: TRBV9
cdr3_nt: TGTGCCAGCAGCGTAGGGGGGACATACAATGAGCAGTTCTTC
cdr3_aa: CASSVGGTYNEQFF

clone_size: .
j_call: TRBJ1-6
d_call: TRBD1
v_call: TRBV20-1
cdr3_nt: TGCAGTGCTAGAGATTACGGGACAGGGGGCGAATCACCCCTCCACTTT
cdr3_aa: CSARDYGTGGESPLHF

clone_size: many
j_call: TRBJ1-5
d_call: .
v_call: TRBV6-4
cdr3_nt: TGTGCCAGCAGTGACTCAGGGGGGATCCATCAGCCCCAGCATTTT
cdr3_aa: CASSDSGGIHQPQHF

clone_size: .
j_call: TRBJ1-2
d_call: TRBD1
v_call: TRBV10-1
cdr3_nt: TGCGCCAGCAGTGAGGGAGGGGGCGTTGATGGCTACACCTTC
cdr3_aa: CASSEGGGVDGYTF

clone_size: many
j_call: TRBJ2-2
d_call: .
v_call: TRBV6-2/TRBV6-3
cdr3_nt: TGTGCCAGCGGACCGGGGCACGGGGAGCTGTTTTTT
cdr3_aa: CASGPGHGELFF

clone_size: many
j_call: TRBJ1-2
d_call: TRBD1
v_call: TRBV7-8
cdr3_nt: TGTGCCAGCACCGAGGTCGGGACAGGGATCTATGGCTACACCTTC
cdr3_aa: CASTEVGTGIYGYTF

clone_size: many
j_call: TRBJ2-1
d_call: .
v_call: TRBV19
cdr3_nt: TGTGCCAGTAGTGGTTCGGCTTCCTACAATGAGCAGTTCTTC
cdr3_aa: CASSGSASYNEQFF

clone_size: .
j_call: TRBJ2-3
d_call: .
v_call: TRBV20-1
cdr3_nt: TGCAGTGCTAGAGATGTTGGGGGGTGGGGCACAGATACGCAGTATTTT
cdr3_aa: CSARDVGGWGTDTQYF

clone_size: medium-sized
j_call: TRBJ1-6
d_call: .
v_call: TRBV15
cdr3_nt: TGTGCCACCAGCAGAGGAGGGGCTCTATCACCCCTCCACTTT
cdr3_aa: CATSRGGALSPLHF

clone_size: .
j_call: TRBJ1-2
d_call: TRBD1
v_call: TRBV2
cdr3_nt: TGTGCCAGCAAGGGCCTACAGGGGGCTGGGGGCTACACCTTC
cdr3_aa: CASKGLQGAGGYTF

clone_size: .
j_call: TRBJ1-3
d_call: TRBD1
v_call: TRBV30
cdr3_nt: TGTGCCTGGGAGACAGGGCCTCCAGGGGCCCCTGGAAACACCATATATTTT
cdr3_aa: CAWETGPPGAPGNTIYF

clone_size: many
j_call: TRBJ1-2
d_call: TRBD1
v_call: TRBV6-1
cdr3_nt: TGTGCCAGCAGTAGGACAGGGATCGCTGAGCTGAACTATGGCTACACCTTC
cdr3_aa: CASSRTGIAELNYGYTF